The clone carrying this TCR beta chain was counted only a few times. Its antigen is unidentified. This sample is drawn from a study of regulatory T cells in long-lasting Graves disease. To make TCR beta libraries, researchers used iRepertoire HTBI primers and Arm-PCR of CDR3 regions. Each CDR3 protein gets one entry after TCRdb re-called the multiplex PCR reads with MiXCR. Among about 430,000 distinct CDR3 sequences listed, around 20% were seen once. General study findings and limits: Favored usage of TRBV28, TRBJ1-2 and TRBJ2-5 was recorded in persistent disease.

Time point reported: persistent/refractory GD, antithyroid drugs over 5 years with positive TRAb. Extracted PBMC RNA gave rise to the TCR library. Germline loops: CDR1 DFQATT, CDR2 SNEGSKA (reference sequence). The CDR3 extends over 11 amino acids. Trimming shortened V by 8 bases and J by 1 base, and 8 bases separated the two germline ends. The sample here was peripheral blood mononuclear cells (PBMCs), taken when the disease was refractory, from a patient treated with antithyroid drugs. The origin of this receptor is a female donor with Graves disease. The genes are TRBV20-1 and TRBJ1-1; D call uncertain. The CDR3 DNA follows: TGCAGTACGGCGGGGAACACTGAAGCTTTCTTT. It specifies CSTAGNTEAFF.